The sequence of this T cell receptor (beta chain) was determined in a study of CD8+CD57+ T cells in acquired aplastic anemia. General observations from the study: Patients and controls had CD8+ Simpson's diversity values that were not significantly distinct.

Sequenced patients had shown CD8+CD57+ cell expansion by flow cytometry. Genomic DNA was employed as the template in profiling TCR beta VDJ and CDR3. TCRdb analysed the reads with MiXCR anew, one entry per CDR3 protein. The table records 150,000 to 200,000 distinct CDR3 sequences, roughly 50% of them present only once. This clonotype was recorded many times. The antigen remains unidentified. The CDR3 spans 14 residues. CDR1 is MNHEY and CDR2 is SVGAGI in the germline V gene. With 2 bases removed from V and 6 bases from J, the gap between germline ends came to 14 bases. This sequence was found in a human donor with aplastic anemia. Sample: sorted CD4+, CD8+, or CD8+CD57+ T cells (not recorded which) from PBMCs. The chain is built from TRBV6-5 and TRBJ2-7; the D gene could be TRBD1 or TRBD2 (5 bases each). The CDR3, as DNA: TGTGCCAGCAGTTACGGGGCAGGGCTAGCCGAGCAGTACTTC. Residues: CASSYGAGLAEQYF.